This TCR beta chain was observed in a study of T cells in localized non-small cell lung cancer. Broader study findings: Sequencing was restricted to one tumor region; therefore, heterogeneity remains possible. With higher T cell density in blood came longer overall survival. For the top 100 tumor clones, a median about 60 also appeared in adjacent lung. Uninvolved adjacent lung had the highest recorded T cell clonality, with tumor below it.

By proportion, this clone is large. The antigen remains undetermined. Germline CDR1 reads LNHDA; CDR2 reads SQIVND (reference sequence). This CDR3 is built from 17 residues. V gave up 3 bases and J gave up 6 bases; unmatched junction bases: 11. Measured with immunoSEQ multiplex PCR; TCRdb has only the in-frame clones, and not every one. The sample contains about 2,700 clones, roughly 30% of which appear only once. The sample consisted of lung tumor tissue, taken before any cancer treatment. The genes are TRBV19 and TRBJ2-2; 9 nucleotides line up with TRBD1. The TCR sequence derives from a man aged 40 to 69 with stage II squamous cell lung carcinoma. DNA for the CDR3: TGTGCCAGTAGTATCCCGGGGACAGGGTTAGTTGCCGGGGAGCTGTTTTTT. Amino acid sequence: CASSIPGTGLVAGELFF. The full variable domain, rest sourced from reference TRBV19 and TRBJ2-2, is DGGITQSPKYLFRKEGQNVTLSCEQNLNHDAMYWYRQDPGQGLRLIYYSQIVNDFQKGDIAEGYSVSREKKESFPLTVTSAQKNPTAFYLCASSIPGTGLVAGELFFGEGSRLTVL.